What follows are 13 T cell receptor beta chains derived from one specimen sequenced in a study of early T cells in non-severe SARS-CoV-2 infection. TCRdb re-derived calls from the 5' RACE reads in MiXCR, one entry per CDR3 protein. Of about 20,000 distinct CDR3 sequences in the sample, 4.8% were seen once. Input material: whole blood. Receptors were obtained from an adult who was a healthcare worker with PCR-confirmed SARS-CoV-2 infection or an uninfected control (not recorded which).

This clonotype has ten or more counts. This sequence joins TRBV5-5 and TRBJ1-2; 12 nucleotides match TRBD1. Germline loops: CDR1 SGHKS, CDR2 YYEKEE (reference sequence). The length of the CDR3 is 15 residues. The V and J ends lost 4 bases and 9 bases, in that order; junction bases with no gene match: 10. The CDR3 nucleotides are TGTGCCAGCAGCGCCCAGGGACAGGGGGCTGGTAGCTACACCTTC. Its translation is CASSAQGQGAGSYTF.

This clonotype is medium-sized. The rearrangement links TRBV12-3 or TRBV12-4 to TRBJ1-6, with D possibly being TRBD1 (6 bases). The CDR3 runs 16 residues. Trimming cost V 9 bases and J 10 bases, with 25 bases left between them. The DNA for the CDR3 is TGTGCCAGTGCCTCCCCCACAACAGGGCCTCGATCACCCCTCCACTTT. It yields the protein CASASPTTGPRSPLHF.

This clonotype has more than one count but fewer than ten. The gene calls are TRBV20-1 and TRBJ2-1, with D possibly being TRBD1 (5 bases). There are 15 residues in the CDR3. Trimming took 6 bases from V and 3 from J, leaving 18 bases between them. Germline V CDR1 and CDR2: DFQATT, SNEGSKA (reference sequence). The CDR3 protein is CSAESQGSVYNEQFF. The CDR3 DNA reads TGCAGTGCCGAGTCTCAGGGATCAGTCTACAATGAGCAGTTCTTC.

This clonotype is labeled medium-sized (0.01 to 0.1%). The gene calls are TRBV20-1 and TRBJ2-3, with 10 bases aligning to TRBD2. The J segment lost 4 bases and the V segment lost 3 bases, leaving 7 bases of the junction unmatched. The CDR3 has 15 residues. CDR1 is DFQATT, CDR2 SNEGSKA, per germline (reference sequence). Here the CDR3 reads CSASMASGGADTQYF. CDR3 in DNA: TGCAGTGCTAGTATGGCTAGCGGGGGTGCAGATACGCAGTATTTT.

This clonotype was counted many times. The chain employs TRBV20-1 and TRBJ1-2, with TRBD1 as a possible D gene (6 bases). V lost 3 bases, J lost 6 bases, and 17 bases lay in between. Germline values: CDR1 DFQATT, CDR2 SNEGSKA (reference sequence). The CDR3 runs to 14 residues. The chain's CDR3 is CSASQQGGLHGYTF. CDR3 nucleotides: TGCAGTGCTAGTCAACAGGGAGGCCTTCATGGCTACACCTTC.

The sample holds many counts of this clonotype. The chain joins TRBV28 to TRBJ2-3; no reliable D call. The CDR3 spans 13 residues. In germline, CDR1 is MDHEN, CDR2 SYDVKM. V was trimmed by 6 bases and J by 4 bases, leaving 11 bases between them. CDR3 in DNA: TGTGCCAGCAGCTCCCGACTGGCAGATACGCAGTATTTT. This sequence encodes CASSSRLADTQYF.

This clonotype was seen many times. The chain couples TRBV11-2 to TRBJ2-1; 13 nucleotides align to TRBD2. The germline V gene has CDR1 SGHAT and CDR2 FQNNGV. The CDR3 has 15 amino acids. After removal of 6 bases from V and 5 bases from J, the junction contained 4 bases not matched to a gene. The DNA of the CDR3 is TGTGCCAGCAGTCTTACTAGCGGGGGGGACAATGAGCAGTTCTTC. Translating it yields CASSLTSGGDNEQFF.

This clonotype showed up many times. The chain links TRBV6-5 to TRBJ2-2, with 10 positions matching TRBD1. J gave up 7 bases and V 6 bases, and 8 bases lay outside the gene matches. There are 15 residues in the CDR3. Germline CDR1 MNHEY, CDR2 SVGAGI. The chain's CDR3 is CASSAGTGAVGELFF. The CDR3 nucleotides read TGTGCCAGCAGCGCCGGGACAGGGGCAGTCGGGGAGCTGTTTTTT.

The sample holds a few counts of this clonotype. The chain couples TRBV7-2 to TRBJ2-3; D call uncertain. The CDR3 consists of 15 residues. With 1 base removed from V and 0 bases from J, the gap between germline ends came to 8 bases. The germline gives CDR1 SGHTA, CDR2 FQGNSA. CDR3 nucleotide sequence: TGTGCCAGCAGCTTAGGGCAGACTAGCACAGATACGCAGTATTTT. Translated: CASSLGQTSTDTQYF.

Ten or more counts support this clonotype. This chain links TRBV10-2 with TRBJ2-5, with 7 positions matching TRBD1. V lost 7 bases, J lost 5 bases, and 7 bases stayed unmatched. The CDR3 runs to 13 residues. The germline CDR1 and CDR2 sequences are WSHSY and SAAADI. The CDR3 sequence: CASMRGHGETQYF. CDR3 nucleotide sequence: TGCGCCAGCATGAGGGGGCACGGGGAGACCCAGTACTTC.

This clonotype was found a few times. The rearrangement joins TRBV5-1 to TRBJ2-3; unclear D gene. Germline CDR1 SGHRS, CDR2 YFSETQ. This CDR3 is built from 12 residues. Between the trimmed V and J ends, which lost 5 bases and 6 bases, there was a span of 10 bases. The CDR3 sequence: CASSVGMDTQYF. The CDR3 DNA reads TGCGCCAGCAGTGTGGGGATGGATACGCAGTATTTT.

This clonotype is medium-sized within its sample. V and J are TRBV5-5 and TRBJ2-1; no clear D gene. Trimming removed 1 base from V and 12 bases from J, with 20 bases in between. Looked up from germline, CDR1 is SGHKS and CDR2 is YYEKEE (reference sequence). The CDR3 has 15 amino acids. CDR3 sequence: CASSLRFDPMLGQFF. DNA of the CDR3: TGTGCCAGCAGCTTGCGGTTTGATCCAATGTTAGGGCAGTTCTTC.

This clonotype is labeled medium-sized. The chain is built from TRBV27 and TRBJ2-7, with 8 bases matching TRBD1. The V segment lost 6 bases and the J segment 6 bases; nucleotides outside the gene matches: 10. Looked up from germline, CDR1 is MNHEY and CDR2 is SMNVEV (reference sequence). The CDR3 spans 14 residues. The chain's CDR3 is CASSPGQDSVEQYF. The CDR3, as DNA: TGTGCCAGCAGCCCGGGACAGGATAGTGTCGAGCAGTACTTC.